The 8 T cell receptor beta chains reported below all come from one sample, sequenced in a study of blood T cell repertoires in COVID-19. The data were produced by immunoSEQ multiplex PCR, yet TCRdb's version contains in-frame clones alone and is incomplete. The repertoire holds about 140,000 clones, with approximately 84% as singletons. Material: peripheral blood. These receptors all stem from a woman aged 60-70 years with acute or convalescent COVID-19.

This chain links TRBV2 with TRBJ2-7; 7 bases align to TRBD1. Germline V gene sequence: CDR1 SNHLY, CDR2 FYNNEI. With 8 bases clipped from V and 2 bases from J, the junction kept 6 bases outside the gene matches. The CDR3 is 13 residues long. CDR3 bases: TGTGCCAGCCGGAGACAGGGAACCTACGAGCAGTACTTC. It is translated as CASRRQGTYEQYF.

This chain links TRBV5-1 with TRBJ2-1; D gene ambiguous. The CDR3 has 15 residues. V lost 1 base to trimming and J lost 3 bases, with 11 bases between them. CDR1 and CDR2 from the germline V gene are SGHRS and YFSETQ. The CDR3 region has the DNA TGCGCCAGCAGCTTGTTGGCGGAGAACTACAATGAGCAGTTCTTC. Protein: CASSLLAENYNEQFF.

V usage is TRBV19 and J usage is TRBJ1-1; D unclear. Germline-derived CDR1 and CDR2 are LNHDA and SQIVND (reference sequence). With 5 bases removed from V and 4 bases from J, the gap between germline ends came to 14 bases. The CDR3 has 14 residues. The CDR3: CASSPRRGRTEAFF. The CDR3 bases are TGTGCCAGTAGTCCCCGGCGCGGGCGCACTGAAGCTTTCTTT.

CDR3 amino acids: CASGAGPGQGIGANYGYTF. DNA of the CDR3: TGCGCCAGCGGAGCGGGCCCGGGACAGGGGATAGGAGCTAACTATGGCTACACCTTC. This chain uses TRBV4-1 with TRBJ1-2; 10 bases match TRBD1. V trimming: 8 bases; J trimming: 0 bases; junction bases outside the gene matches: 18. CDR1 and CDR2 from the germline V gene are MGHRA and YSYEKL. The CDR3 covers 19 residues.

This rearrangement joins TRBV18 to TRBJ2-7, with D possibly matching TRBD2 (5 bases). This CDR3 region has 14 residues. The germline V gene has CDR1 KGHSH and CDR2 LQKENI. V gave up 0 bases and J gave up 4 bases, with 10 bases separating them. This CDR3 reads CASSPPSTRYEQYF. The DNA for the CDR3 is TGTGCCAGCTCACCACCCTCAACTAGATACGAGCAGTACTTC.

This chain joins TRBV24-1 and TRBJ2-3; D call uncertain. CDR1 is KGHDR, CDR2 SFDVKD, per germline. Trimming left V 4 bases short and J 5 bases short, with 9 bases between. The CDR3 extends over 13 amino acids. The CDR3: CATSEGDVDTQYF. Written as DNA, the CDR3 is TGTGCCACCAGTGAAGGAGACGTAGATACGCAGTATTTT.

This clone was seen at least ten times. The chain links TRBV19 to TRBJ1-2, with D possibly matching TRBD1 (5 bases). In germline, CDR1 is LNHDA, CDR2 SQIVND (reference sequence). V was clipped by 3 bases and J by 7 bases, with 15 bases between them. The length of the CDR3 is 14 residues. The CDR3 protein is CASSMVQVITGYTF. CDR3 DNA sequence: TGTGCCAGTAGTATGGTACAGGTGATAACTGGCTACACCTTC. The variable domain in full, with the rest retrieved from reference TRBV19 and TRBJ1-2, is DGGITQSPKYLFRKEGQNVTLSCEQNLNHDAMYWYRQDPGQGLRLIYYSQIVNDFQKGDIAEGYSVSREKKESFPLTVTSAQKNPTAFYLCASSMVQVITGYTFGSGTRLTVV.

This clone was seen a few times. This CDR3 reads CASSQEVWSYEQYF. The CDR3 region has the DNA TGCGCCAGCAGCCAAGAAGTCTGGAGCTACGAGCAGTACTTC. This rearrangement joins TRBV4-1 to TRBJ2-7; unclear D gene. V was trimmed by 0 bases and J by 3 bases, leaving 9 bases between them. CDR1 is MGHRA and CDR2 is YSYEKL in the germline V gene. The CDR3 has 14 residues.